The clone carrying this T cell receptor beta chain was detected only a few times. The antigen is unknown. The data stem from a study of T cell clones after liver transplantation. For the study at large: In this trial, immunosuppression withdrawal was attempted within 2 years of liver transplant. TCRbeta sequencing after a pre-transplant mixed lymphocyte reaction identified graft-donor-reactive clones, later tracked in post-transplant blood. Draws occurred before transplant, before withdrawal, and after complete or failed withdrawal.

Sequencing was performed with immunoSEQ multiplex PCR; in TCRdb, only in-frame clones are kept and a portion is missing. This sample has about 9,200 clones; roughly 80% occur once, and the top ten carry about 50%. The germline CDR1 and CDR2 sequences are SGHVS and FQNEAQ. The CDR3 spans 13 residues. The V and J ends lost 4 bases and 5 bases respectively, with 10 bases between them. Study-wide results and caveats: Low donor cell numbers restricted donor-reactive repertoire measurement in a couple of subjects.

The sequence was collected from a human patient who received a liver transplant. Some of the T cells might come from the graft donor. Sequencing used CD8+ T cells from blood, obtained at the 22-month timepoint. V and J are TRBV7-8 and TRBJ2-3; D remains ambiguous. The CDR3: CASSSSLGDTQYF. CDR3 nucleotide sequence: TGTGCCAGCAGCTCGTCGCTAGGAGATACGCAGTATTTT.